The 21 T cell receptor beta chains given below trace back to one sample, sequenced in a study of sequential checkpoint blockade in melanoma. TCRdb's table, derived via immunoSEQ multiplex PCR, lists solely in-frame clones and lacks some. There are about 28,000 clones in the sample; roughly 89% occur only once, and roughly 15% lies in the top ten. Stated treatment: randomized to nivolumab then ipilimumab (arm A) or the reverse (arm B). The sample here was CD8+ T cells sorted from blood (inferred from file names), taken from a patient given nivolumab and ipilimumab in sequence. Source of these receptors: a human donor with melanoma.

The gene calls are TRBV28 and TRBJ1-5, with D perhaps matching TRBD1 (6 bases). This CDR3 is 15 amino acids long. The ends were cut back, 1 base at V and 10 bases at J, with 17 bases in the middle. The V gene's germline CDR1 is MDHEN and CDR2 SYDVKM. CDR3 in amino acids: CASSLSQGRGVPQHF. CDR3 sequence (DNA): TGTGCCAGCAGTTTATCTCAGGGGAGGGGAGTCCCCCAGCATTTT.

The V gene is TRBV4-1, the J gene TRBJ2-2, with 7 bases that match TRBD2. The CDR3 contains 16 residues. Germline values: CDR1 MGHRA, CDR2 YSYEKL. V lost 0 bases and J lost 5; bases outside the gene matches: 6. The CDR3 is CASSQEPGRETGELFF. CDR3 DNA sequence: TGCGCCAGCAGCCAAGAACCTGGGAGGGAGACCGGGGAGCTGTTTTTT.

In DNA form, the CDR3 reads TGTGCCAGCAGCTCTAGCGGGGTGACCTACGAGCAGTACGTC. This sequence encodes CASSSSGVTYEQYV. The J gene is TRBJ2-7, the V gene TRBV6-1; TRBD2 matches 9 bases. The junction had 5 bases not matched to a gene; V was cut back by 6 bases and J by 2 bases. This CDR3 is 14 amino acids long. Germline CDR1 is MNHNS and CDR2 is SASEGT.

The chain couples TRBV14 to TRBJ2-5; TRBD2 might be the D (5 bases). This CDR3 contains 13 residues. From germline, CDR1 is SGHDN and CDR2 FVKESK. V was cut by 7 bases and J by 1 base, with 10 bases left in between. The CDR3 region is CASNGLSQETQYF. The CDR3 coding sequence is TGTGCCAGCAATGGACTGAGCCAAGAGACCCAGTACTTC.

The chain combines TRBV27 with TRBJ1-1; D call uncertain. In germline, CDR1 is MNHEY, CDR2 SMNVEV (reference sequence). V was pared by 3 bases and J by 0 bases, with 8 bases between. This CDR3 has 14 amino acids. CDR3 nucleotide sequence: TGTGCCAGCAGTTTGGGCAGAATGAACACTGAAGCTTTCTTT. As protein: CASSLGRMNTEAFF.

The chain recombines TRBV19 with TRBJ2-1; D is perhaps TRBD1 (6 bases). V was trimmed by 5 bases and J by 6 bases, leaving 11 bases between them. Germline V gene data show CDR1 as LNHDA and CDR2 as SQIVND (reference sequence). This CDR3 has 13 residues. The CDR3 sequence: CASSFMTGNEQFF. The CDR3 DNA sequence: TGTGCCAGTAGTTTTATGACAGGCAATGAGCAGTTCTTC.

V usage is TRBV28 and J usage is TRBJ2-4; TRBD1 is a possible D gene (6 bases). Germline CDR1 reads MDHEN; CDR2 reads SYDVKM. This CDR3 is 15 amino acids long. V dropped 0 bases and J dropped 0 bases, with 6 bases sitting between them. The chain's CDR3 is CASSLWGAAKNIQYF. CDR3 sequence (DNA): TGTGCCAGCAGTTTATGGGGGGCAGCCAAAAACATTCAGTACTTC.

The chain carries TRBV10-2 and TRBJ1-2; D not resolved. CDR1 is WSHSY, CDR2 SAAADI, per germline. The CDR3 has 13 amino acids. Trimming removed 8 bases from V and 1 base from J, with 11 bases in between. In DNA form, the CDR3 reads TGCGCCAGCGGCCGGGTTGTTAACTATGGCTACACCTTC. Translation: CASGRVVNYGYTF.

The DNA for the CDR3 is TGTGCCAGCAGTTTAACAGGGGGGGACGAAAAACTGTTTTTT. The encoded protein is CASSLTGGDEKLFF. The gene calls are TRBV27 and TRBJ1-4; 8 nucleotides line up with TRBD1. Germline V lookup: CDR1 MNHEY, CDR2 SMNVEV (reference sequence). The CDR3 covers 14 residues. The V segment lost 2 bases and the J segment 8 bases; nucleotides outside the gene matches: 4.

The chain links TRBV11-2 to TRBJ2-1; 7 nucleotides line up with TRBD1. V shed 6 bases and J 5 bases; nucleotides not matched to a gene: 7. This CDR3 is built from 14 residues. Per germline, CDR1 SGHAT and CDR2 FQNNGV. CDR3 in DNA: TGTGCCAGCAGTCCGACAGGGCGTAACAATGAGCAGTTCTTC. Residues: CASSPTGRNNEQFF.

This sequence joins TRBV7-3 and TRBJ2-3; the D gene is possibly TRBD2 (5 bases). Trimming left V 2 bases short and J 2 bases short, with 23 bases between. CDR1 and CDR2 from the germline V gene are SGHTA and FQGTGA. This CDR3 comprises 19 residues. The CDR3 bases are TGTGCCAGCAGCTTACTCGGCATAAGATCTACTAGTCCCACAGATACGCAGTATTTT. Amino acids: CASSLLGIRSTSPTDTQYF.

The chain uses TRBV19 and TRBJ1-6; no reliable D call. This CDR3 comprises 14 residues. The germline V gene encodes CDR1 LNHDA and CDR2 SQIVND (reference sequence). The ends were cut back, 7 bases at V and 2 bases at J, with 9 bases in the middle. CDR3 region: CASTEGTYNSPLHF. Here the CDR3 DNA reads TGTGCCAGTACAGAGGGCACCTATAATTCACCCCTCCACTTT.

CDR3 DNA sequence: TGTGCCAGTAGTTCCCAGGGCCCGATCCCCCTAATACAAGAGACCCAGTACTTC. Translation gives CASSSQGPIPLIQETQYF. This rearrangement joins TRBV19 to TRBJ2-5, with D possibly matching TRBD1 (5 bases). Trimming cost V 5 bases and J 2 bases, with 24 bases left between them. Germline assignment: CDR1 LNHDA and CDR2 SQIVND (reference sequence). This CDR3 spans 18 amino acids.

The V call is TRBV28, the J call TRBJ2-1, with D tentatively TRBD2 (6 bases). CDR3 length: 16 residues. V lost 5 bases, J lost 5 bases, and 19 bases lay in between. Germline CDR1 reads MDHEN; CDR2 reads SYDVKM. CDR3 protein: CASSQMTSTRHNEQFF. The CDR3 coding sequence is TGTGCCAGCAGTCAAATGACTAGTACTAGACACAATGAGCAGTTCTTC.

The rearrangement links TRBV30 to TRBJ2-3, with 7 bases aligning to TRBD2. V shed 4 bases, J shed 0 bases, and the junction held 7 bases outside the gene matches. The CDR3 spans 15 residues. CDR1 GTSNPN and CDR2 SVGIG come from the germline V gene (reference sequence). In nucleotides, the CDR3 is TGTGCCTGGAATTTCCTAGCGGCTAGCACAGATACGCAGTATTTT. It is translated as CAWNFLAASTDTQYF.

This chain links TRBV27 with TRBJ2-3, with TRBD2 matching 7 bases. The V gene's germline CDR1 is MNHEY and CDR2 SMNVEV (reference sequence). V dropped 6 bases and J dropped 0; count of bases not matched to a gene: 9. This CDR3 spans 16 amino acids. CDR3 sequence: CASSPLAEPSTDTQYF. In nucleotides, the CDR3 is TGTGCCAGCAGCCCTCTAGCGGAACCTAGCACAGATACGCAGTATTTT.

J is TRBJ2-1 and V is TRBV7-3, with 7 bases matching TRBD1. The CDR3 totals 15 residues. Germline lookup yields CDR1 SGHTA and CDR2 FQGTGA. The J segment lost 1 base and the V segment lost 5 bases, leaving 5 bases of the junction unmatched. The DNA of the CDR3 is TGTGCCAGCAGCCAGGGGGTGGGGTCCTACAATGAGCAGTTCTTC. Translating gives CASSQGVGSYNEQFF.

The chain's CDR3 is CASSFGGVINEQFF. Written as DNA, the CDR3 is TGTGCCAGCAGTTTTGGCGGTGTAATCAATGAGCAGTTCTTC. The J gene is TRBJ2-1, the V gene TRBV27, with unresolved D. Trimming removed 3 bases from V and 6 bases from J, with 12 bases in between. The CDR3 totals 14 residues. Germline assignment: CDR1 MNHEY and CDR2 SMNVEV (reference sequence).

The V and J genes are TRBV20-1 and TRBJ2-1, with D maybe TRBD2 (5 bases). The CDR3 is 11 residues long. Germline assignment: CDR1 DFQATT and CDR2 SNEGSKA (reference sequence). V gave up 3 bases and J gave up 5 bases, with 5 bases separating them. The CDR3 spells CSARRDNEQFF. The CDR3, as DNA: TGCAGTGCTAGGAGGGACAATGAGCAGTTCTTC.

This chain uses TRBV7-8 with TRBJ2-3, with TRBD2 matching over 7 bases. The CDR3 is 14 amino acids. In germline, CDR1 is SGHVS, CDR2 FQNEAQ. V lost 5 bases and J lost 0; bases outside the gene matches: 2. In DNA form, the CDR3 reads TGTGCCAGCAGCCCAGCGGGAAGCACAGATACGCAGTATTTT. Encoded protein: CASSPAGSTDTQYF. Full variable domain (missing parts from reference TRBV7-8 and TRBJ2-3): GAGVSQSPRYKVAKRGQDVALRCDPISGHVSLFWYQQALGQGPEFLTYFQNEAQLDKSGLPSDRFFAERPEGSVSTLKIQRTQQEDSAVYLCASSPAGSTDTQYFGPGTRLTVL.

The chain is built from TRBV11-3 and TRBJ2-1; TRBD2 aligns across 8 bases. The J segment lost 8 bases and the V segment lost 4 bases, leaving 13 bases of the junction unmatched. The germline CDR1 and CDR2 sequences are SGHNT and YENEEA. The CDR3 runs to 16 residues. The CDR3 DNA sequence: TGTGCCAGCAGCTCCCGCACGAGCGGGAGAACCCATGAGCAGTTCTTC. Protein: CASSSRTSGRTHEQFF.